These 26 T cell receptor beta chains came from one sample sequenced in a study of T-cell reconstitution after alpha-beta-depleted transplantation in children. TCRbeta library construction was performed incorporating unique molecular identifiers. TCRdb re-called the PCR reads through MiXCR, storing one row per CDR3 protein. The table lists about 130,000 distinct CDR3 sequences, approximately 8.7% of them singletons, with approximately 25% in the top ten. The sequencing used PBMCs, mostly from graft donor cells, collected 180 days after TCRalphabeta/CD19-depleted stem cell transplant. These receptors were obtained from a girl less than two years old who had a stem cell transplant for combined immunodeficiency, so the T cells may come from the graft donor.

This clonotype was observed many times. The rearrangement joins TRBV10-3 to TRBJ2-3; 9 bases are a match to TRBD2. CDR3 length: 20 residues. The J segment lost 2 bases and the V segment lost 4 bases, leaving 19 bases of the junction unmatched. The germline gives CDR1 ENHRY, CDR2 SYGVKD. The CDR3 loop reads CAISVGLSTSGPYDTDTQYF. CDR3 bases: TGTGCCATCAGTGTCGGGCTGTCGACTAGCGGACCTTATGACACAGATACGCAGTATTTT.

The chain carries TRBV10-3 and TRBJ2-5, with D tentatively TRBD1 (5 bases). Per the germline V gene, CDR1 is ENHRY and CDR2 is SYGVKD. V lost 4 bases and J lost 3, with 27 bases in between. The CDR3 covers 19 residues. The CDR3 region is CAISVSDSLLNPGKETQYF. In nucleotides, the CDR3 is TGTGCCATCAGTGTCTCCGACAGCCTCTTAAACCCAGGGAAAGAGACCCAGTACTTC.

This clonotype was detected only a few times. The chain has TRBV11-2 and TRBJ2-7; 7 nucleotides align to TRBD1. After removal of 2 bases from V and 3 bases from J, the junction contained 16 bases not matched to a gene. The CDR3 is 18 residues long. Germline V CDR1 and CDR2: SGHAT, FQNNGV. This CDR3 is CASSLIPPSTGSHYEQYF. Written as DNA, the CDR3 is TGTGCCAGCAGCTTAATCCCCCCCTCGACAGGGTCTCACTACGAGCAGTACTTC.

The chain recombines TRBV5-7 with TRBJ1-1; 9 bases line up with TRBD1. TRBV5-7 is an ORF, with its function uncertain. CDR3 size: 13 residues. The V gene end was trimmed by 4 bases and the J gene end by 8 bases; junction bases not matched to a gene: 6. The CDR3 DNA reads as TGTGCCAGCAGCAGGGACAGGGTAGACGAAGCTTTCTTT. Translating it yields CASSRDRVDEAFF.

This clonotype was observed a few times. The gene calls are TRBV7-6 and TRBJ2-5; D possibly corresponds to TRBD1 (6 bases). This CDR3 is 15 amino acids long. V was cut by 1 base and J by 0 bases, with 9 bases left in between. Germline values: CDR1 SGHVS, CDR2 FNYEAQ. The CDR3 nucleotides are TGTGCCAGCAGCTTAGGCGGACAGAACCAAGAGACCCAGTACTTC. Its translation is CASSLGGQNQETQYF.

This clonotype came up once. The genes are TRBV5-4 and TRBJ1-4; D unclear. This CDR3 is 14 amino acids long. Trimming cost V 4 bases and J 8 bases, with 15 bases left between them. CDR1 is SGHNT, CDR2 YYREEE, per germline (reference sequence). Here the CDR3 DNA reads TGTGCCAGCAGCAAGGACCTGGTGGACGAAAAACTGTTTTTT. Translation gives CASSKDLVDEKLFF.

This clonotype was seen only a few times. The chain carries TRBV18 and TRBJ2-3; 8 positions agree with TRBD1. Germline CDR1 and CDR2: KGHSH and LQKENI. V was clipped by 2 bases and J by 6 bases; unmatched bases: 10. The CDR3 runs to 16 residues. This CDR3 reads CASSPVRDRPRDTQYF. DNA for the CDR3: TGTGCCAGCTCACCAGTGCGGGACAGGCCCAGGGATACGCAGTATTTT. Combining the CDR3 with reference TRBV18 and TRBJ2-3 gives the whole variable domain NAGVMQNPRHLVRRRGQEARLRCSPMKGHSHVYWYRQLPEEGLKFMVYLQKENIIDESGMPKERFSAEFPKEGPSILRIQQVVRGDSAAYFCASSPVRDRPRDTQYFGPGTRLTVL.

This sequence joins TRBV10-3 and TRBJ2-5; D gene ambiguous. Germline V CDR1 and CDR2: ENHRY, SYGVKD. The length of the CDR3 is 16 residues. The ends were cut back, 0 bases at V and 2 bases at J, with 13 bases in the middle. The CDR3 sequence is CAISESHLTRQETQYF. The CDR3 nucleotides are TGTGCCATCAGTGAGTCCCACCTGACCCGTCAAGAGACCCAGTACTTC.

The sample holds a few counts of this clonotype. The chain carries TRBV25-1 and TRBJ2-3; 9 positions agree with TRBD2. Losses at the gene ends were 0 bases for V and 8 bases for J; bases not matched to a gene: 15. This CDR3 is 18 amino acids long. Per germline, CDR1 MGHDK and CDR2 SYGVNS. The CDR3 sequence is CASSEYRGLAGTEGTQYF. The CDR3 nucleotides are TGTGCCAGCAGTGAATATAGAGGGCTAGCGGGGACTGAGGGTACGCAGTATTTT.

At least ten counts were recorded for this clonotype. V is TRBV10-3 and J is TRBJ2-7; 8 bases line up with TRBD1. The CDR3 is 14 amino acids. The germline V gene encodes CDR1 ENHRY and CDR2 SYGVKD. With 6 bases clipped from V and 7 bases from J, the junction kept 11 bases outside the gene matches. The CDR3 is CAISLRTGIGEQYF. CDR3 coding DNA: TGTGCCATCAGCCTAAGGACAGGGATAGGGGAGCAGTACTTC.

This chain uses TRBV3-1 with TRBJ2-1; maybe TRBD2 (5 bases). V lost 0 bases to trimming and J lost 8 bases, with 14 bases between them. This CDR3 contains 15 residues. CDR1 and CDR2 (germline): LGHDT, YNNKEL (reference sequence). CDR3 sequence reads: CASSQDRDGGYEQFF. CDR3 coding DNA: TGTGCCAGCAGCCAAGATCGAGATGGCGGGTATGAGCAGTTCTTC.

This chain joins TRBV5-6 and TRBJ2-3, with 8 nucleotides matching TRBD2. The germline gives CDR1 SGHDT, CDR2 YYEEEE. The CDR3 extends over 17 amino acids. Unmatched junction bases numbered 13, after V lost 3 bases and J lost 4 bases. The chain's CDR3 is CASSWEGGSGVPDTQYF. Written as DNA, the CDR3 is TGTGCCAGCAGCTGGGAAGGGGGTAGCGGGGTACCAGATACGCAGTATTTT.

CDR3 coding DNA: TGTGCCAGCCAAGATTGGAGCAGGGTGGACTATGGCTACACCTTC. Residues: CASQDWSRVDYGYTF. This sequence joins TRBV6-1 and TRBJ1-2; D is possibly TRBD1 (5 bases). There are 15 residues in the CDR3. V lost 8 bases and J lost 3, with 19 bases in between. CDR1 is MNHNS, CDR2 SASEGT, per germline.

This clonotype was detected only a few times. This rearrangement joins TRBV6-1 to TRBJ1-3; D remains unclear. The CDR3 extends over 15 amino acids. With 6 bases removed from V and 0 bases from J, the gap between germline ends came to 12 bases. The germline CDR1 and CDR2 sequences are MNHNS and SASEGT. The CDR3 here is CASSKTLSSGNTIYF. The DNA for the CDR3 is TGTGCCAGCAGCAAGACACTGAGCTCTGGAAACACCATATATTTT.

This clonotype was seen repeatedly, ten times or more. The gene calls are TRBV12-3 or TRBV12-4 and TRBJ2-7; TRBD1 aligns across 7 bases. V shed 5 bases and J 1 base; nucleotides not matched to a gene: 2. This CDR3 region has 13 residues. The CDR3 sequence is CASSPDRSYEQYF. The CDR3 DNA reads TGTGCCAGCAGTCCGGACAGGTCCTACGAGCAGTACTTC.

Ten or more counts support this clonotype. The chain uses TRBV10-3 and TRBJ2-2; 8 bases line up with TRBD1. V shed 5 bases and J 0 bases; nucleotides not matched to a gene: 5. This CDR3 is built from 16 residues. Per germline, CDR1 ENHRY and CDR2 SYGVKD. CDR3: CAISPWTGSNTGELFF. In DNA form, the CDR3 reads TGTGCCATCAGTCCGTGGACAGGGTCGAACACCGGGGAGCTGTTTTTT.

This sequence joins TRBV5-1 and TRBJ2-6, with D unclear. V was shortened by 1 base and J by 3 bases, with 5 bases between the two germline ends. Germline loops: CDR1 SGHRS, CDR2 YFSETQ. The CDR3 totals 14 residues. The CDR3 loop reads CASSLRLGANVLTF. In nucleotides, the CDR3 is TGCGCCAGCAGCTTGCGCCTTGGGGCCAACGTCCTGACTTTC.

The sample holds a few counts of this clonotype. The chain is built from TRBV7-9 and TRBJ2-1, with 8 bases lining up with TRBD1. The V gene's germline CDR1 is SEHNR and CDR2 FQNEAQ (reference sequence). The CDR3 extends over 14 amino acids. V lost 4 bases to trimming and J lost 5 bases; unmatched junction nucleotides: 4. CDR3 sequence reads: CASSSEDRDNEQFF. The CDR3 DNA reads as TGTGCCAGCAGCTCGGAGGACAGGGACAATGAGCAGTTCTTC.

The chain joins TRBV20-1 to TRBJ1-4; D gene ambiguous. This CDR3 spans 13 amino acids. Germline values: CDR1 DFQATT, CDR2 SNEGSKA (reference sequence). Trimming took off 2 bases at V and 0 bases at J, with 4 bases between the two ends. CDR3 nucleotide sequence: TGCAGTGCTAGATCTGCAACTAATGAAAAACTGTTTTTT. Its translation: CSARSATNEKLFF.

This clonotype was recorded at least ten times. CDR3 loop: CASSRGTSGYNEQFF. The CDR3 bases are TGCGCCAGCAGCCGCGGGACTAGCGGCTACAATGAGCAGTTCTTC. The chain couples TRBV5-1 to TRBJ2-1, with TRBD2 matching 11 bases. The CDR3 is 15 residues long. Germline CDR1 reads SGHRS; CDR2 reads YFSETQ. V was pared by 4 bases and J by 3 bases, with 3 bases of the junction left unmatched.

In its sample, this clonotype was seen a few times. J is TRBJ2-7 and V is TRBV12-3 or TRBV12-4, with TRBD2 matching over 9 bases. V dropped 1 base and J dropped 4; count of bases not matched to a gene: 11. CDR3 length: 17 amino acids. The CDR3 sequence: CASSLGGRDPYLYEQYF. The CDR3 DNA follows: TGTGCCAGCAGTTTAGGCGGGAGGGACCCCTACCTATACGAGCAGTACTTC.

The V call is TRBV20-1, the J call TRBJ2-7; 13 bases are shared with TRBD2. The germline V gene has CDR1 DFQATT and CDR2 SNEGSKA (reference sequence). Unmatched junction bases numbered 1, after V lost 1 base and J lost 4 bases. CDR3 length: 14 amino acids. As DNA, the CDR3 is TGCAGTGCTAGAGGGACTAGCGGGAGATACGAGCAGTACTTC. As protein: CSARGTSGRYEQYF.

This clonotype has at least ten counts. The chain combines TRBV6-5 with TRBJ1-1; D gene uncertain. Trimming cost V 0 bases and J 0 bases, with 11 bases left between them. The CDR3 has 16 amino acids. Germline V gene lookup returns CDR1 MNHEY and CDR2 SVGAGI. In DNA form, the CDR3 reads TGTGCCAGCAGTTACTCGACGCAGGCTATGAACACTGAAGCTTTCTTT. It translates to CASSYSTQAMNTEAFF.

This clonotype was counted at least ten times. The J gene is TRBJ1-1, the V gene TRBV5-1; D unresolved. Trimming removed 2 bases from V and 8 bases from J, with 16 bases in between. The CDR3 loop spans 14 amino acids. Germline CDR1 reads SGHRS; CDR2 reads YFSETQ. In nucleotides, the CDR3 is TGCGCCAGCAGCTTTAGCAGAGGCTCTTTGGAAGCTTTCTTT. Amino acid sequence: CASSFSRGSLEAFF.

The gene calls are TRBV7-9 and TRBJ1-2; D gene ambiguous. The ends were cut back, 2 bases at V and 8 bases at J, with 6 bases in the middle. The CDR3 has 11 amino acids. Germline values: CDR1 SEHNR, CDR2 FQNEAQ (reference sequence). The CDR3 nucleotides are TGTGCCAGCAGCTTACGCAAGGGCTACACCTTC. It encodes CASSLRKGYTF.

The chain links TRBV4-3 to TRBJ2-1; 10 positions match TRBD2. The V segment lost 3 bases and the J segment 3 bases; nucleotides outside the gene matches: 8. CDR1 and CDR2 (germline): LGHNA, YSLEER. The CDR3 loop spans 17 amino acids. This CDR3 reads CASSQSTGTSVYNEQFF. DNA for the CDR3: TGCGCCAGCAGCCAGTCCACCGGGACTAGCGTCTACAATGAGCAGTTCTTC.